Sequencing of this T cell receptor (beta chain) was carried out in a study of blood T cell repertoires in COVID-19 (dated by TCRdb to the early 2020s). As for the study more broadly: Samples covering the acute and convalescent phases of COVID-19 were provided by collaborators in the United States, Italy and Spain. The prospective study material was composed of cDNA or gDNA derived from T cells, B-cell-depleted T cells, or PBMCs. Subjects who had been exposed to COVID-19, were actively infected with it, or had recovered from it provided the deeply sampled blood TCRbeta repertoires that made up the dataset. A freely available public database, intended as a resource for researchers studying the immune response to SARS-CoV-2, is where the repertoires were released. The samples were drawn from two sources: the first 160 participants of the ongoing ImmuneRACE study, and fewer than 1,500 subjects contributed by 6 global collaborators. The sample metadata nearly always contained a de-identified subject ID, COVID-19 status, age in years and sex. Where HLA class I and class II types were available, the types were taken from metadata supplied by the sample provider, not from assay-based typing.

There are 18 amino acids in the CDR3, from cysteine to phenylalanine inclusive. The retained sequence is limited to the CDR3, 54 bases, with the frame set at the first base. CDR1 and CDR2 (LNHDA, SQIVND) derive from the germline V gene (reference sequence). Compared with germline, V lacks 3 bases and J lacks 7 bases; bases without a gene match: 13. Collaborating institutions collected whole blood in K2EDTA tubes following their own protocols. For TCRbeta analysis, collaborator samples were shipped as frozen whole blood, as isolated PBMCs, or as DNA extracted from either sample type. Overall study results and their limits: The quantity of clinical and demographic metadata differed by source and by participant and was supplied without curation.

A remark on this clone: Its antigen target is currently unknown. No quality values exist for individual bases; no much larger clone is one base distant.

TCRbeta CDR3 regions were amplified from genomic DNA by means of the immunoSEQ Assay, a bias-controlled multiplex PCR. From the authors' description of their analysis: The number of nucleated cells in each sample was estimated by amplification of reference gene primers within the assay. To quantify the absolute abundance of each unique TCRbeta CDR3 rearrangement, sequence reads were collapsed and filtered. Productive Simpson clonality was computed per sample as the square root of Simpson's diversity index over productive rearrangements. Held by TCRdb, this immuneACCESS table contains in-frame sequences only and omits some clones. Under half of the omission traces to an unresolved V gene where checked; the cause of the rest is unknown. Clone size and V and J calls were adopted from that table, with D and trimming inferred from the DNA. This sample has some 77,000 clones in its table, and around 81% of those were observed once. 20% to 25% of the sample is in the top ten clones.

The sample comprised peripheral blood. The sequence was obtained from a woman in her 70s with acute or convalescent COVID-19. The sequence links TRBV19 to TRBJ2-1, with 12 bases in between that match TRBD2. The CDR3 reads as follows: CASSIPKTSGRWWNEQFF. The nucleotide sequence reads TGTGCCAGTAGTATCCCCAAGACTAGCGGGAGATGGTGGAATGAGCAGTTCTTC.